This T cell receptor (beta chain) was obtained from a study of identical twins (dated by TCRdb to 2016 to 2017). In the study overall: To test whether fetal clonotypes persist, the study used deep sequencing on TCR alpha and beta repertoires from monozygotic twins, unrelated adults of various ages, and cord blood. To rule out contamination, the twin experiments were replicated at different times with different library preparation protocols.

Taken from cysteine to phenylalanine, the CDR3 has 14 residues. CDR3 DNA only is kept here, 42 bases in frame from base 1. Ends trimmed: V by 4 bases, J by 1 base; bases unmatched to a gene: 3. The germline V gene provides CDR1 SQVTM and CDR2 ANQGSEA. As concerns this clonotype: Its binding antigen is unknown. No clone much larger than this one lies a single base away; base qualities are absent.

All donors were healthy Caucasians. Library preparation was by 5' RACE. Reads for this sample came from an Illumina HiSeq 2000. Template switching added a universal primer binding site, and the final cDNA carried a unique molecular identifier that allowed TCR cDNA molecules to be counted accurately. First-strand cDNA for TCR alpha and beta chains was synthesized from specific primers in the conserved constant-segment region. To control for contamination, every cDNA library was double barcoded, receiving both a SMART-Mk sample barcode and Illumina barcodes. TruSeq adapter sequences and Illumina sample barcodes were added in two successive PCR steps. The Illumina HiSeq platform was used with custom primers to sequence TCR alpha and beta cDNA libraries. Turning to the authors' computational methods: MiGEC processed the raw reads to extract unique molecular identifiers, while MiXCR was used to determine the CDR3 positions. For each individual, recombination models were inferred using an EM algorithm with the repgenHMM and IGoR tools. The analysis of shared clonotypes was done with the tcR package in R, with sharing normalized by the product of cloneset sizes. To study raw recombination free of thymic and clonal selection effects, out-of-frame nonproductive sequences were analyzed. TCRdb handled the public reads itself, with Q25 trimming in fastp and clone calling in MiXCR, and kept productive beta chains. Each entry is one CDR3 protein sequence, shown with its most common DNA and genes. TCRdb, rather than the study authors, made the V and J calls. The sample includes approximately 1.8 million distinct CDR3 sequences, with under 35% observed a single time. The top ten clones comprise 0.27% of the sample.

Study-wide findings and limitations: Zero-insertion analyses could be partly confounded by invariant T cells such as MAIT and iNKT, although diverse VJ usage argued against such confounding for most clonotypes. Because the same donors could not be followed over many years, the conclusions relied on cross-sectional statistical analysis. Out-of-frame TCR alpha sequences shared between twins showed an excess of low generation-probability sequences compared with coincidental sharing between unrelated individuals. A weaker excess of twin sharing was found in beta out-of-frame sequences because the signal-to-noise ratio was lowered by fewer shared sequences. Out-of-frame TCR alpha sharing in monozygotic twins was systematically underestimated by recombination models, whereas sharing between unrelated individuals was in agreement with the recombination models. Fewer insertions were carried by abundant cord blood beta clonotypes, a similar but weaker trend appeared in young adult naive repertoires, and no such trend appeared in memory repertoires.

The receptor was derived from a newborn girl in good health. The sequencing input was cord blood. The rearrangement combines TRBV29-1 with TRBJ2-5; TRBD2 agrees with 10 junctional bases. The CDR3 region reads CSVAPSGGQETQYF. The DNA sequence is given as TGCAGCGTTGCTCCTAGCGGGGGCCAAGAGACCCAGTACTTC.